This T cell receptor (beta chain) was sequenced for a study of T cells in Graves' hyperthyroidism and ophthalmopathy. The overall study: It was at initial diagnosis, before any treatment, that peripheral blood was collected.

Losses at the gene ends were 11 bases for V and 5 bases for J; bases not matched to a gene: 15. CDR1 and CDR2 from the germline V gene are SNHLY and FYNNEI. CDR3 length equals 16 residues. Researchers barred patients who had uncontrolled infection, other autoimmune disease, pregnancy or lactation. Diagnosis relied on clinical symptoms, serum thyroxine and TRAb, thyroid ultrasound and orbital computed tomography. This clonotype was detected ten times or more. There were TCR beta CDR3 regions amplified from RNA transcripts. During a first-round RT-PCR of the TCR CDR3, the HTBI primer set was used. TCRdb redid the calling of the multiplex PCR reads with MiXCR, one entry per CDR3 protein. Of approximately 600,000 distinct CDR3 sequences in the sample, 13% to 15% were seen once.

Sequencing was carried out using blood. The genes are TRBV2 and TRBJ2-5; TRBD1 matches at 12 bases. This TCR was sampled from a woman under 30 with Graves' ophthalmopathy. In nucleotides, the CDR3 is TGTGCCTCCAAAGCAGGGACAGGGGGCCCCGTGGAGACCCAGTACTTC. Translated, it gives CASKAGTGGPVETQYF.